A single sample gave rise to the 32 T cell receptor beta chains below, sequenced in a study of T cell changes during pregnancy in multiple sclerosis. Sequencing used immunoSEQ multiplex PCR; TCRdb keeps in-frame clones, though not all of them. The sample lists 15,000 to 25,000 clones; roughly nine tenths were seen once. Here the sequenced sample was CD8+ T cells from peripheral blood mononuclear cells, taken in the second trimester of pregnancy. Every receptor here comes from a female donor in good health, enrolled as a control in a pregnancy study.

The chain is built from TRBV6-1 and TRBJ1-2, with D perhaps TRBD1 (6 bases). V shed 2 bases and J shed 5 bases, with 15 bases lying between them. This CDR3 spans 15 amino acids. The germline V gene has CDR1 MNHNS and CDR2 SASEGT. The CDR3 region is CASSELTGSPYGYTF. DNA for the CDR3: TGTGCCAGCAGTGAATTAACAGGGAGTCCATATGGCTACACCTTC.

The chain uses TRBV6-5 and TRBJ1-5, with 7 bases matching TRBD1. V gave up 6 bases and J gave up 7 bases; unmatched junction bases: 9. The CDR3 extends over 14 amino acids. Per germline, CDR1 MNHEY and CDR2 SVGAGI. The CDR3 loop reads CASSRGQESQPQHF. The CDR3 region has the DNA TGTGCCAGCAGCCGAGGACAGGAGAGCCAGCCCCAGCATTTT.

The V and J genes are TRBV29-1 and TRBJ1-2; D call uncertain. The CDR3 is made up of 13 amino acids. Germline V gene data show CDR1 as SQVTM and CDR2 as ANQGSEA. Trimming cost V 7 bases and J 3 bases, with 15 bases left between them. This CDR3 reads CSGRHAVDYGYTF. Here the CDR3 DNA reads TGCAGCGGGCGTCATGCGGTAGACTATGGCTACACCTTC.

The CDR3 loop reads CASSEKGAGGNGYTF. The CDR3 DNA reads as TGTGCCAGCAGTGAAAAAGGGGCAGGGGGCAATGGCTACACCTTC. The V gene is TRBV2, the J gene TRBJ1-2; 8 bases map to TRBD1. J gave up 6 bases and V 2 bases, and 8 bases lay outside the gene matches. The germline gives CDR1 SNHLY, CDR2 FYNNEI. CDR3 length equals 15 residues.

The chain employs TRBV7-6 and TRBJ2-7; D unresolved. The CDR3 consists of 13 residues. Per the germline V gene, CDR1 is SGHVS and CDR2 is FNYEAQ. V was clipped by 5 bases and J by 1 base, with 9 bases between them. The CDR3 region has the DNA TGTGCCAGCAGCCCAAGCAATTCCTACGAGCAGTACTTC. It encodes CASSPSNSYEQYF.

The rearrangement joins TRBV27 to TRBJ2-7; 8 nucleotides align to TRBD1. Trimming removed 3 bases from V and 4 bases from J; junction bases left unmatched: 5. The CDR3 totals 14 residues. Germline values: CDR1 MNHEY, CDR2 SMNVEV (reference sequence). The CDR3 nucleotides are TGTGCCAGCAGTTTCGGGACAGGATCATACGAGCAGTACTTC. It codes for CASSFGTGSYEQYF.

The rearrangement links TRBV14 to TRBJ1-1; D might be TRBD1 (6 bases). This CDR3 region has 11 residues. In germline, CDR1 is SGHDN, CDR2 FVKESK. V was pared by 8 bases and J by 5 bases, with 9 bases between. This CDR3 reads CASAGVTEAFF. The CDR3 region has the DNA TGTGCCAGCGCAGGGGTTACTGAAGCTTTCTTT.

This clone was seen just once. The chain employs TRBV2 and TRBJ1-1, with D possibly TRBD1 on 5 matching bases. V was clipped by 6 bases and J by 0 bases, with 17 bases between them. The length of the CDR3 is 16 residues. Germline loops: CDR1 SNHLY, CDR2 FYNNEI. The CDR3 sequence is CASSPIGGTMNTEAFF. CDR3 nucleotides: TGTGCCAGCAGCCCGATCGGAGGGACCATGAACACTGAAGCTTTCTTT.

CDR3 DNA: TGTGCCAGCAGCTTATTGGGTTTCATAGCGGAGAGCACAGATACGCAGTATTTT. It specifies CASSLLGFIAESTDTQYF. V gene TRBV11-2 combines with J gene TRBJ2-3, with D tentatively TRBD2 (6 bases). The CDR3 has 18 amino acids. The V and J ends lost 2 bases and 0 bases respectively, with 18 bases between them. Germline V CDR1 and CDR2: SGHAT, FQNNGV. The complete variable domain, with remaining parts taken from reference TRBV11-2 and TRBJ2-3, reads EAGVAQSPRYKIIEKRQSVAFWCNPISGHATLYWYQQILGQGPKLLIQFQNNGVVDDSQLPKDRFSAERLKGVDSTLKIQPAKLEDSAVYLCASSLLGFIAESTDTQYFGPGTRLTVL.

The rearrangement uses TRBV5-1 and TRBJ2-1, with TRBD2 identical over 7 bases. This CDR3 is built from 17 residues. Germline lookup yields CDR1 SGHRS and CDR2 YFSETQ. The junction had 10 bases not matched to a gene; V was cut back by 0 bases and J by 4 bases. CDR3 amino acids: CASSLAGGGPPYNEQFF. The CDR3 DNA is TGCGCCAGCAGCTTGGCTGGGGGAGGGCCCCCTTACAATGAGCAGTTCTTC.

The chain couples TRBV5-8 to TRBJ2-5, with 10 positions matching TRBD2. The V gene end was trimmed by 3 bases and the J gene end by 5 bases; junction bases not matched to a gene: 10. Germline CDR1 is SGHTS and CDR2 is YDEGEE. This CDR3 is 16 amino acids long. CDR3 DNA sequence: TGTGCCAGCAGCTCGTCTAGCGGGGGTTTTTGGGAGACCCAGTACTTC. It encodes CASSSSSGGFWETQYF.

This clone is medium-sized within its sample. A read error may produce the germline difference seen at one junction end. The sample holds other DNA sequences that translate to the same CDR3. The chain has TRBV7-7 and TRBJ2-7, with 7 bases that match TRBD1. Germline values: CDR1 SSHAT, CDR2 FNYEAQ (reference sequence). This CDR3 is built from 13 residues. CDR3 DNA sequence: TGTGCTAGCAGCTTAGGAACAGGGGACGAGCAGTACTTC. It encodes CASSLGTGDEQYF.

The rearrangement uses TRBV7-9 and TRBJ2-3; 8 bases match TRBD2. The germline V gene encodes CDR1 SEHNR and CDR2 FQNEAQ (reference sequence). The CDR3 has 18 amino acids. J lost 4 bases, V lost 0 bases, and 12 bases had no gene match. CDR3 protein: CASSLAWSGGRRADTQYF. The CDR3 nucleotides read TGTGCCAGCAGCTTAGCGTGGTCTGGCGGGAGGCGCGCAGATACGCAGTATTTT. Full variable domain (missing parts from reference TRBV7-9 and TRBJ2-3): DTGVSQNPRHKITKRGQNVTFRCDPISEHNRLYWYRQTLGQGPEFLTYFQNEAQLEKSRLLSDRFSAERPKGSFSTLEIQRTEQGDSAMYLCASSLAWSGGRRADTQYFGPGTRLTVL.

The chain is built from TRBV6-1 and TRBJ1-1; 7 bases are shared with TRBD1. V shed 5 bases, J shed 7 bases, and the junction held 7 bases outside the gene matches. There are 13 residues in the CDR3. Germline V gene sequence: CDR1 MNHNS, CDR2 SASEGT. In DNA, the CDR3 is TGTGCCAGCAGTTGGGGACAGACTTTTGAAGCTTTCTTT. Its protein product is CASSWGQTFEAFF.

The genes are TRBV28 and TRBJ2-5, with 7 bases aligning to TRBD1. The CDR3 length is 17 residues. V trimming: 6 bases; J trimming: 0 bases; junction bases outside the gene matches: 13. The germline V gene has CDR1 MDHEN and CDR2 SYDVKM. CDR3 nucleotide sequence: TGTGCCAGCAGCACACGACAGGGCCCGTCGTACCAAGAGACCCAGTACTTC. It codes for CASSTRQGPSYQETQYF.

The chain combines TRBV5-1 with TRBJ2-2; the match to TRBD1 covers 9 bases. The J segment lost 7 bases and the V segment lost 6 bases, leaving 13 bases of the junction unmatched. Germline-derived CDR1 and CDR2 are SGHRS and YFSETQ. The CDR3 totals 16 residues. CDR3 nucleotides: TGCGCCAGCAACAATTTAGGGACAGGGATAAGCGGGGAGCTGTTTTTT. It specifies CASNNLGTGISGELFF. Complete variable domain (other parts from reference TRBV5-1 and TRBJ2-2): KAGVTQTPRYLIKTRGQQVTLSCSPISGHRSVSWYQQTPGQGLQFLFEYFSETQRNKGNFPGRFSGRQFSNSRSEMNVSTLELGDSALYLCASNNLGTGISGELFFGEGSRLTVL.

This clone was seen just once. V usage is TRBV5-1 and J usage is TRBJ1-2; maybe TRBD1 (6 bases). Trimming removed 2 bases from V and 8 bases from J, with 13 bases in between. From germline, CDR1 is SGHRS and CDR2 YFSETQ. There are 13 residues in the CDR3. The CDR3 loop reads CASSFQGPQGYTF. The CDR3 DNA is TGCGCCAGCAGCTTTCAGGGGCCGCAGGGCTACACCTTC.

The gene calls are TRBV6-1 and TRBJ2-5; 11 bases agree with TRBD2. The germline V gene has CDR1 MNHNS and CDR2 SASEGT. The J segment lost 5 bases and the V segment lost 5 bases, leaving 7 bases of the junction unmatched. This CDR3 has 15 residues. The CDR3 nucleotides are TGTGCCAGCAGTAGACTAGCGGGGTCTGGGGAGACCCAGTACTTC. Translation gives CASSRLAGSGETQYF.

This clone has only one observation. This chain uses TRBV6-6 with TRBJ2-6; the D gene is possibly TRBD1 (6 bases). The CDR3 length is 15 residues. The V end lost 5 bases, the J end lost 2 bases, and 10 bases lay between the germline ends. The V gene's germline CDR1 is MNHNY and CDR2 SVGAGI (reference sequence). CDR3 loop: CASSAQGTGANVLTF. CDR3 nucleotide sequence: TGTGCCAGCAGTGCACAGGGTACTGGGGCCAACGTCCTGACTTTC.

This clone was detected only once. CDR3 protein: CASSDRDRGSTEAFF. The CDR3, as DNA: TGTGCCAGCAGTGACCGGGACAGGGGGAGCACTGAAGCTTTCTTT. The chain employs TRBV25-1 and TRBJ1-1; TRBD1 matches at 11 bases. J lost 4 bases, V lost 3 bases, and 4 bases had no gene match. The CDR3 has 15 amino acids. The germline V gene has CDR1 MGHDK and CDR2 SYGVNS.

The chain combines TRBV6-6 with TRBJ2-3; 10 nucleotides match TRBD2. The CDR3 sequence is 15 residues long. The V segment lost 1 base and the J segment 5 bases; nucleotides outside the gene matches: 3. In germline, CDR1 is MNHNY, CDR2 SVGAGI (reference sequence). The CDR3 reads CASSYLKREGDTQYF. The DNA of the CDR3 is TGTGCCAGCAGTTACTTAAAGCGGGAGGGAGATACGCAGTATTTT.

The chain links TRBV6-1 to TRBJ2-3; 9 bases fit TRBD2. This CDR3 comprises 16 residues. V lost 2 bases and J lost 2; bases outside the gene matches: 5. Germline V gene lookup returns CDR1 MNHNS and CDR2 SASEGT. CDR3 DNA: TGTGCCAGCAGTGAATCGGCGGGAGGGGTCACAGATACGCAGTATTTT. Its translation is CASSESAGGVTDTQYF.

The chain recombines TRBV20-1 with TRBJ2-2; D uncertain. Germline values: CDR1 DFQATT, CDR2 SNEGSKA (reference sequence). CDR3 size: 11 residues. Deletions cut 0 bases from V and 9 bases from J, with 5 bases between. CDR3 bases: TGCAGTGCTAGAGATAAGCGGGAGCTGTTTTTT. It specifies CSARDKRELFF.

This chain uses TRBV7-6 with TRBJ2-1; the match to TRBD1 covers 10 bases. The V segment lost 4 bases and the J segment 6 bases; nucleotides outside the gene matches: 3. CDR1 is SGHVS and CDR2 is FNYEAQ in the germline V gene. There are 14 residues in the CDR3. Here the CDR3 reads CASSYGQGVNEQFF. CDR3 DNA sequence: TGTGCCAGCAGCTACGGACAGGGGGTCAATGAGCAGTTCTTC.

There are a few counts of this clone. This chain joins TRBV6-4 and TRBJ2-5, with 9 bases that match TRBD2. Per the germline V gene, CDR1 is MRHNA and CDR2 is SNTAGT. This CDR3 is 15 amino acids long. V trimming: 3 bases; J trimming: 5 bases; junction bases outside the gene matches: 7. Here the CDR3 reads CASSEVAGVGETQYF. The CDR3 coding sequence is TGTGCCAGCAGTGAAGTAGCGGGAGTAGGCGAGACCCAGTACTTC.

This clone has just a few counts. V gene TRBV7-9 combines with J gene TRBJ2-3; possible D gene TRBD1, 6 bases. With 2 bases removed from V and 2 bases from J, the gap between germline ends came to 14 bases. This CDR3 comprises 16 residues. Germline values: CDR1 SEHNR, CDR2 FQNEAQ (reference sequence). CDR3 nucleotide sequence: TGTGCCAGCAGCTTATCAGCCAGACAGGACACAGATACGCAGTATTTT. It encodes CASSLSARQDTDTQYF.

This chain joins TRBV27 and TRBJ2-3, with 11 bases aligning to TRBD2. The V and J ends lost 6 bases and 3 bases, in that order; junction bases with no gene match: 5. This CDR3 is built from 15 residues. Germline V gene lookup returns CDR1 MNHEY and CDR2 SMNVEV (reference sequence). The CDR3 region has the DNA TGTGCCAGCAGAACTAGCGGGAGAGGGACAGATACGCAGTATTTT. As protein: CASRTSGRGTDTQYF.

The chain recombines TRBV6-6 with TRBJ2-1, with no clear D. V was pared by 2 bases and J by 7 bases, with 3 bases between. Germline V gene lookup returns CDR1 MNHNY and CDR2 SVGAGI (reference sequence). CDR3 size: 11 residues. The CDR3 sequence: CASSYQNEQFF. CDR3 DNA: TGTGCCAGCAGTTACCAGAATGAGCAGTTCTTC.

The V gene is TRBV6-4, the J gene TRBJ2-1, with D perhaps TRBD1 (6 bases). Trimming removed 10 bases at V and 0 bases at J, with 10 bases between. CDR3 length: 13 amino acids. Per the germline V gene, CDR1 is MRHNA and CDR2 is SNTAGT. The CDR3 DNA is TGTGCCACGAGCAGGGGCTCCTACAATGAGCAGTTCTTC. Protein sequence: CATSRGSYNEQFF.

The J gene is TRBJ2-5, the V gene TRBV11-2; a possible D gene is TRBD2 (5 bases). Deletions cut 3 bases from V and 3 bases from J, with 8 bases between. CDR1 is SGHAT and CDR2 is FQNNGV in the germline V gene. The CDR3 contains 13 residues. The CDR3 DNA reads TGTGCCAGCAGCTTGGTCGGGGAAGAGACCCAGTACTTC. Translating gives CASSLVGEETQYF.

J is TRBJ1-1 and V is TRBV2, with D perhaps matching TRBD1 (6 bases). Trimming cost V 7 bases and J 7 bases, with 13 bases left between them. CDR1 is SNHLY, CDR2 FYNNEI, per germline. CDR3 length equals 12 residues. DNA of the CDR3: TGTGCCAGCACCGAGGAGGACAGTGAAGCTTTCTTT. It specifies CASTEEDSEAFF.

Details on this clone: A junction end diverges from the germline sequence, so it may reflect a read error. J is TRBJ2-7 and V is TRBV6-1; 7 bases match TRBD1. CDR3 size: 14 residues. Germline V CDR1 and CDR2: MNHNS, SASEGT. CDR3 sequence reads: CASSEGGQSSEQYF. CDR3 nucleotide sequence: TGTGCCAGCAGTGAAGGGGGACAGTCCTCCGAGCAGTACTTC.